What follows are 24 T cell receptor beta chains derived from one specimen sequenced in a study of T cell repertoires in cytomegalovirus infection (dated by TCRdb to the late 2010s). Sequenced on an Illumina HiSeq 1500. TCRdb handled the public reads itself, with Q25 trimming in fastp and clone calling in MiXCR, and kept productive beta chains. CDR3 protein sequences are deduplicated, and each keeps its most common genes and DNA. The sample data list some 350,000 distinct CDR3 sequences, and about 28% of these were observed just once. The top ten constitute approximately 20% of the sample. Their specific antigens are unknown. The sample's treatment or condition label is to be understood as: in vitro stimulation with specific CMV peptide epitopes to enrich CMV-specific T cells. Here the sequenced sample was cultured PBMCs, taken from culture after CMV antigen stimulation. The receptors stem from a human donor in good health (CMV status not recorded). Some clones in this sample may be carry-over from other donors' samples.

The gene calls are TRBV7-2 and TRBJ1-4, with TRBD1 matching 7 bases. The germline CDR1 and CDR2 sequences are SGHTA and FQGNSA. With V trimmed by 5 bases and J by 4 bases, 7 bases remained unmatched. The CDR3 has 15 residues. As DNA, the CDR3 is TGTGCCAGCAGCCCGAGACAGGGTTTTAATGAAAAACTGTTTTTT. Its protein product is CASSPRQGFNEKLFF.

The chain uses TRBV19 and TRBJ1-5, with D unresolved. This CDR3 spans 13 amino acids. Germline V gene lookup returns CDR1 LNHDA and CDR2 SQIVND (reference sequence). Trimming took 2 bases from V and 4 from J, leaving 6 bases between them. The CDR3 region has the DNA TGTGCCAGTAGTATATCCCGAAATCAGCCCCAGCATTTT. Its protein is CASSISRNQPQHF.

This clonotype has at least ten counts. V usage is TRBV19 and J usage is TRBJ1-5; TRBD1 is a possible D gene (5 bases). The CDR3 is 16 amino acids. Germline CDR1 LNHDA, CDR2 SQIVND (reference sequence). Between the trimmed V and J ends, which lost 5 bases and 2 bases, there was a span of 16 bases. CDR3 loop: CASSRGHLLGNQPQHF. The CDR3 bases are TGTGCCAGTAGTCGGGGCCACCTTTTGGGCAATCAGCCCCAGCATTTT.

The gene calls are TRBV6-2 or TRBV6-3 and TRBJ1-2; no definite D call. CDR1 is MNHEY, CDR2 SVGEGT, per germline. Trimming removed 3 bases at V and 2 bases at J, with 13 bases between. The CDR3 length is 15 residues. The CDR3 sequence is CASSYSRDTNYGYTF. In DNA, the CDR3 is TGTGCCAGCAGTTATTCGCGAGATACAAACTATGGCTACACCTTC.

The rearrangement uses TRBV4-1 and TRBJ1-1; D possibly corresponds to TRBD1 (5 bases). Germline V CDR1 and CDR2: MGHRA, YSYEKL. The CDR3 has 14 amino acids. The V and J ends lost 1 base and 7 bases respectively, with 13 bases between them. The CDR3 is CASSQGVGAGEAFF. As DNA, the CDR3 is TGCGCCAGCAGCCAAGGGGTCGGGGCGGGTGAAGCTTTCTTT.

J is TRBJ1-1 and V is TRBV11-1; maybe TRBD1 (5 bases). Trimming shortened V by 5 bases and J by 2 bases, and 15 bases separated the two germline ends. The CDR3 runs to 15 residues. Germline CDR1 SGHAT, CDR2 FQDESV (reference sequence). CDR3 bases: TGTGCCAGCAGCCTCTGGGGGGGGAGAAACACTGAAGCTTTCTTT. It yields the protein CASSLWGGRNTEAFF. The full variable domain, completed using reference TRBV11-1 and TRBJ1-1, is EAEVAQSPRYKITEKSQAVAFWCDPISGHATLYWYRQILGQGPELLVQFQDESVVDDSQLPKDRFSAERLKGVDSTLKIQPAELGDSAMYLCASSLWGGRNTEAFFGQGTRLTVV.

This chain links TRBV7-6 with TRBJ1-1; D remains unclear. Germline V gives CDR1 SGHVS, CDR2 FNYEAQ. The V end was cut by 5 bases, the J end by 4 bases, with 26 bases between. The CDR3 extends over 18 amino acids. CDR3: CASSPFSRGRAISTEAFF. The CDR3 region has the DNA TGTGCCAGCAGCCCCTTCTCGCGGGGAAGGGCGATAAGCACTGAAGCTTTCTTT.

This clonotype appeared a few times. The V gene is TRBV6-4, the J gene TRBJ1-2; TRBD1 matches at 9 bases. The length of the CDR3 is 16 residues. Unmatched junction bases numbered 14, after V lost 5 bases and J lost 7 bases. Germline V gene data show CDR1 as MRHNA and CDR2 as SNTAGT. In nucleotides, the CDR3 is TGTGCCAGCAGTCAAGAGGGACAGGGTAGTATTACTGGCTACACCTTC. Encoded protein: CASSQEGQGSITGYTF.

This clonotype was detected many times. The J gene is TRBJ2-5, the V gene TRBV6-1; 7 nucleotides align to TRBD1. The length of the CDR3 is 14 residues. The J segment lost 1 base and the V segment lost 6 bases, leaving 5 bases of the junction unmatched. Germline V CDR1 and CDR2: MNHNS, SASEGT. CDR3 nucleotides: TGTGCCAGCAGGACGACAGGGAGCCAAGAGACCCAGTACTTC. It is translated as CASRTTGSQETQYF.

This clonotype was observed at least ten times. This chain uses TRBV7-2 with TRBJ2-1; D not resolved. This CDR3 spans 14 amino acids. Deletions cut 0 bases from V and 7 bases from J, with 10 bases between. Germline lookup yields CDR1 SGHTA and CDR2 FQGNSA. The chain's CDR3 is CASSLASFGNEQFF. Written as DNA, the CDR3 is TGTGCCAGCAGCTTAGCGTCTTTTGGGAATGAGCAGTTCTTC.

The chain joins TRBV19 to TRBJ2-5; D might be TRBD1 or TRBD2, each matching 8 bases. The V gene lost 4 bases and the J gene lost 9 bases, with 36 bases spanning the gap. The CDR3 runs 20 residues. Germline assignment: CDR1 LNHDA and CDR2 SQIVND (reference sequence). The CDR3 region is CASSTLGQGSGRLLGGAQYF. The CDR3 bases are TGTGCCAGTAGTACCCTCGGACAGGGTAGCGGAAGGCTTCTCGGGGGGGCCCAGTACTTC.

This clonotype was seen only a few times. The genes are TRBV12-3 or TRBV12-4 and TRBJ1-1, with TRBD1 as a possible D gene (5 bases). This CDR3 spans 12 amino acids. Trimming took 8 bases from V and 4 from J, leaving 11 bases between them. The CDR3 sequence is CASYRQGTEAFF. In nucleotides, the CDR3 is TGTGCCAGCTATCGTCAGGGCACTGAAGCTTTCTTT.

This chain links TRBV11-2 with TRBJ2-7, with D possibly TRBD1 on 5 matching bases. Germline assignment: CDR1 SGHAT and CDR2 FQNNGV. V was cut by 3 bases and J by 2 bases, with 11 bases left in between. There are 14 residues in the CDR3. DNA of the CDR3: TGTGCCAGCAGCTTCATGGACATTACCTACGAGCAGTACTTC. Its protein product is CASSFMDITYEQYF.

This sequence joins TRBV27 and TRBJ1-2; D remains ambiguous. CDR1 is MNHEY, CDR2 SMNVEV, per germline (reference sequence). This CDR3 has 13 residues. The germline V and J ends were trimmed by 3 bases and 3 bases, with 8 bases remaining between them. CDR3 in amino acids: CASSFLGDYGYTF. The CDR3 nucleotides read TGTGCCAGCAGTTTTCTGGGTGACTATGGCTACACCTTC.

This clonotype was seen repeatedly, ten times or more. V usage is TRBV18 and J usage is TRBJ2-5; TRBD2 agrees at 11 bases. This CDR3 comprises 16 residues. Germline CDR1 reads KGHSH; CDR2 reads LQKENI. V dropped 2 bases and J dropped 7; count of bases not matched to a gene: 9. For the CDR3, the DNA is TGTGCCAGCTCACCAACCGGGACTAGCGGTGCGGGGACCCAGTACTTC. This encodes CASSPTGTSGAGTQYF.

The rearrangement uses TRBV12-5 and TRBJ2-5, with TRBD1 matching 11 bases. Germline trimming cut 1 base from V and 5 bases from J; bases unmatched to any gene: 3. Germline assignment: CDR1 LGHNT and CDR2 FRNRAP. The CDR3 sequence is 15 residues long. In DNA form, the CDR3 reads TGTGCTAGTGGTTTGGGGACAGGGGGCTTTGAGACCCAGTACTTC. Translating it yields CASGLGTGGFETQYF.

The chain is built from TRBV6-5 and TRBJ2-1, with D hard to call. The germline V gene encodes CDR1 MNHEY and CDR2 SVGAGI. V lost 4 bases, J lost 0 bases, and 7 bases lay in between. The length of the CDR3 is 14 residues. The CDR3: CASSSKGSYNEQFF. Written as DNA, the CDR3 is TGTGCCAGCAGTTCCAAGGGCTCCTACAATGAGCAGTTCTTC.

The V gene is TRBV13, the J gene TRBJ1-6; no firm D call. The germline V and J ends were trimmed by 3 bases and 7 bases, with 10 bases remaining between them. Germline CDR1 is PRHDT and CDR2 is FYEKMQ (reference sequence). The CDR3 has 14 amino acids. CDR3 bases: TGTGCCAGCAGCTTGAGGACGGACAATTCACCCCTCCACTTT. Amino acids: CASSLRTDNSPLHF.

V and J are TRBV29-1 and TRBJ2-3; 9 bases fit TRBD2. The ends lost 5 bases at V and 2 bases at J; junction bases unmatched: 8. The CDR3 contains 15 residues. CDR1 is SQVTM and CDR2 is ANQGSEA in the germline V gene. The CDR3 spells CSVRLAGGFTDTQYF. CDR3 DNA sequence: TGCAGCGTTCGGTTGGCGGGAGGGTTCACAGATACGCAGTATTTT.

In this sample, this clonotype turned up a few times. The rearrangement uses TRBV7-3 and TRBJ2-1, with D hard to call. This CDR3 region has 15 residues. The germline gives CDR1 SGHTA, CDR2 FQGTGA. V shed 0 bases and J shed 4 bases, with 10 bases lying between them. CDR3 protein: CASSLTVQPYNEQFF. Written as DNA, the CDR3 is TGTGCCAGCAGCTTAACGGTCCAACCTTACAATGAGCAGTTCTTC.

This clonotype was seen a handful of times. This chain uses TRBV12-3 or TRBV12-4 with TRBJ2-3, with D perhaps given as TRBD1 or TRBD2 (7 bases each). The CDR3 is made up of 16 amino acids. V dropped 7 bases and J dropped 4 bases, with 21 bases sitting between them. This CDR3 is CASTQGVAGVADTQYF. The CDR3 nucleotides are TGTGCCAGCACCCAGGGGGTGGCGGGAGTGGCAGATACGCAGTATTTT.

The gene calls are TRBV9 and TRBJ2-3, with TRBD2 matching 8 bases. CDR3 size: 15 residues. Germline V gene data show CDR1 as SGDLS and CDR2 as YYNGEE. Trimming took 0 bases from V and 2 from J; bases not matched to a gene: 2. CDR3 sequence reads: CASSVAGGSTDTQYF. CDR3 in DNA: TGTGCCAGCAGCGTAGCGGGAGGGTCCACAGATACGCAGTATTTT.

This clonotype has ten or more counts. The gene calls are TRBV2 and TRBJ2-1; possibly TRBD2 for D (5 bases). Germline V gene sequence: CDR1 SNHLY, CDR2 FYNNEI. The germline V and J ends were trimmed by 7 bases and 8 bases, with 9 bases remaining between them. This CDR3 is 11 amino acids long. CDR3 coding DNA: TGTGCCAGCAAAGGAGCGGATGAGCAGTTCTTC. Amino acids: CASKGADEQFF.

The chain joins TRBV2 to TRBJ2-4, with 8 bases identical to TRBD1. The CDR3 is made up of 19 amino acids. Unmatched junction bases numbered 17, after V lost 5 bases and J lost 2 bases. In germline, CDR1 is SNHLY, CDR2 FYNNEI. This CDR3 reads CASSYASRGPHQTKNIQYF. The CDR3 DNA reads TGTGCCAGCAGTTACGCCAGCAGGGGGCCCCACCAGACCAAAAACATTCAGTACTTC.